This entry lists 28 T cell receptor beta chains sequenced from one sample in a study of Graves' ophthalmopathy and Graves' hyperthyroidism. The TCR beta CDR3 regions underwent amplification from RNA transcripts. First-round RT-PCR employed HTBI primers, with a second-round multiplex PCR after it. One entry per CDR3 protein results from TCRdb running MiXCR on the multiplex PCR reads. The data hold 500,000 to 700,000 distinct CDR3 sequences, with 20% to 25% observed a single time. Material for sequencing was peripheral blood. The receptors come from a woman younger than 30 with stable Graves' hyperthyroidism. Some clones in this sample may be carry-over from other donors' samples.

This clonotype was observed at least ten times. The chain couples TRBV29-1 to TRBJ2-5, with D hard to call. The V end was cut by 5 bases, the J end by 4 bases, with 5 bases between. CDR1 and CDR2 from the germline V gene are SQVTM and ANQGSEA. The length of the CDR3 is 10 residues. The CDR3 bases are TGCAGCGTTACAAGAGAGACCCAGTACTTC. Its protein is CSVTRETQYF.

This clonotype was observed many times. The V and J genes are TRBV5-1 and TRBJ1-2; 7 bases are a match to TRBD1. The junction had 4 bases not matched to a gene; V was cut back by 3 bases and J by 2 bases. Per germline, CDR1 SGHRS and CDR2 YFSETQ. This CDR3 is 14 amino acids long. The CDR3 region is CASSWEGANYGYTF. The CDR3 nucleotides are TGCGCCAGCAGCTGGGAGGGGGCAAACTATGGCTACACCTTC.

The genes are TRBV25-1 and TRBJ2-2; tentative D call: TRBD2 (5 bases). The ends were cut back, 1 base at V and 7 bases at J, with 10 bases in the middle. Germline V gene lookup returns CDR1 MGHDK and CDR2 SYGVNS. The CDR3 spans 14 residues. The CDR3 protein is CASSEFRGNGELFF. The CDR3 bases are TGTGCCAGCAGTGAATTTCGGGGTAACGGGGAGCTGTTTTTT.

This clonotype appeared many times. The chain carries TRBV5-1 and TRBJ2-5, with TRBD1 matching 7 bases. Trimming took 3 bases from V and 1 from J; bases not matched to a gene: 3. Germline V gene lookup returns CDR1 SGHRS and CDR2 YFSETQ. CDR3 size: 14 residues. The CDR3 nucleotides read TGCGCCAGCAGCTCGTACAGGGGCCAAGAGACCCAGTACTTC. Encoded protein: CASSSYRGQETQYF.

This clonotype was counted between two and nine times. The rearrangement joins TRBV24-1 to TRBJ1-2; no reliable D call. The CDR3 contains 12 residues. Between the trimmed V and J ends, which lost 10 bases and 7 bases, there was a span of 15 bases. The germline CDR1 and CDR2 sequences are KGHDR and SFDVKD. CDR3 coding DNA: TGTGCCACACAACGCGATGGTGGTGGCTACACCTTC. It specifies CATQRDGGGYTF.

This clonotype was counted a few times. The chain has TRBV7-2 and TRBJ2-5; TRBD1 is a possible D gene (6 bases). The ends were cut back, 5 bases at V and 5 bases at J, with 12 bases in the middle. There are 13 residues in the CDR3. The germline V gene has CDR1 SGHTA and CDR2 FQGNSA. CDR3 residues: CASSTRGDETQYF. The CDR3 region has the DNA TGTGCCAGCAGCACCAGGGGAGACGAGACCCAGTACTTC.

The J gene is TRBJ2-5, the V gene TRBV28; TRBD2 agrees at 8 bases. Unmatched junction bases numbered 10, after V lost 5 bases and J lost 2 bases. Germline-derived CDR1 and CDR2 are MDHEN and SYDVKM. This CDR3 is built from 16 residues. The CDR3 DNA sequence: TGTGCCAGCAGTCCTCTGACAGCGGGAGCACAAGAGACCCAGTACTTC. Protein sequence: CASSPLTAGAQETQYF.

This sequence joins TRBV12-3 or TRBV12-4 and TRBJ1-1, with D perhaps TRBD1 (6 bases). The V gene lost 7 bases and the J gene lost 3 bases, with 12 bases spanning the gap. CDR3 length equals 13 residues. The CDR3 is CASNLRGYTEAFF. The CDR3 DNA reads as TGTGCCAGCAATCTTAGGGGGTACACTGAAGCTTTCTTT.

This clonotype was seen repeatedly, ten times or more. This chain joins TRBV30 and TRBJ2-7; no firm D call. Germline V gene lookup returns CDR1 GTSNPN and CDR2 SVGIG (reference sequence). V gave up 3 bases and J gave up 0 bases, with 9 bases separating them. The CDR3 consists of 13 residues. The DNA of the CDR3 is TGTGCCTGGAGAATGGAGAGCTCCTACGAGCAGTACTTC. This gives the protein CAWRMESSYEQYF.

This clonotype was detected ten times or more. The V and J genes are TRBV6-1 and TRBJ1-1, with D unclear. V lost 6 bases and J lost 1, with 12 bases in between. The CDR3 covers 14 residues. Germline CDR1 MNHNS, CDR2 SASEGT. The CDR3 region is CASRDSGENTEAFF. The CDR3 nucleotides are TGTGCCAGCAGGGATTCCGGGGAGAACACTGAAGCTTTCTTT.

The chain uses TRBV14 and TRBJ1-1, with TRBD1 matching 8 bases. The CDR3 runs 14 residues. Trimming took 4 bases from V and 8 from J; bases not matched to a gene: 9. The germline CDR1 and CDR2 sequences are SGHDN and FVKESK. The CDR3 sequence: CASSPPGQVLEAFF. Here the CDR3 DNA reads TGTGCCAGCAGCCCTCCGGGACAGGTCCTGGAAGCTTTCTTT.

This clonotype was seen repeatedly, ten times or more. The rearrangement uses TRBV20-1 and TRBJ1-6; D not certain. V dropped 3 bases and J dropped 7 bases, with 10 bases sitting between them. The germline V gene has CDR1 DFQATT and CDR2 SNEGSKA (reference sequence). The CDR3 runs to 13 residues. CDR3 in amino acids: CSASLQPNSPLHF. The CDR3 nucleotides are TGCAGTGCTAGTCTACAGCCAAATTCACCCCTCCACTTT.

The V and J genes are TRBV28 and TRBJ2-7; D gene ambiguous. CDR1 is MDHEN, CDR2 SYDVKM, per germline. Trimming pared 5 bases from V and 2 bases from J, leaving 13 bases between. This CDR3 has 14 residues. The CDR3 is CASSPQMVPYEQYF. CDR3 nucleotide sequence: TGTGCCAGCAGTCCACAAATGGTCCCCTACGAGCAGTACTTC.

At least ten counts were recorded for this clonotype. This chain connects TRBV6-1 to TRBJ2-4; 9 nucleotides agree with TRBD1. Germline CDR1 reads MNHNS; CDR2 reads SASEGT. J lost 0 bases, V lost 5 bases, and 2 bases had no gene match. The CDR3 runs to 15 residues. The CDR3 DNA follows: TGTGCCAGCAGTCCGGACAGGGGAGCCAAAAACATTCAGTACTTC. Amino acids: CASSPDRGAKNIQYF.

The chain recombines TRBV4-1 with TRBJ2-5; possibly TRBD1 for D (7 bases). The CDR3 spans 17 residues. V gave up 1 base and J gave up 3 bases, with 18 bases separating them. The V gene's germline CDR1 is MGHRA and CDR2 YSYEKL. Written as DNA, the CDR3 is TGCGCCAGCAGCCAAGCCAGGGCGGGACAGATGAAAGAGACCCAGTACTTC. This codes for CASSQARAGQMKETQYF.

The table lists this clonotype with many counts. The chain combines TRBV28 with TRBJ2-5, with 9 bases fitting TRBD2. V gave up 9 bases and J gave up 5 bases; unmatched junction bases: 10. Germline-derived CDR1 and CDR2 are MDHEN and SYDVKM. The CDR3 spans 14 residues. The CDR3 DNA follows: TGTGCCAGTATAAGGGCGGGAGGGGTCGAGACCCAGTACTTC. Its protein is CASIRAGGVETQYF.

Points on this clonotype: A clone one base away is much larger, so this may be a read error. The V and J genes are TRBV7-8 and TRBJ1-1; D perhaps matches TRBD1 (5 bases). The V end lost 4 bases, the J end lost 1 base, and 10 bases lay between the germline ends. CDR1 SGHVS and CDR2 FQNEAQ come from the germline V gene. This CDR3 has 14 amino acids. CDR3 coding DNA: TGTGCCAGCAGCTCGGACGGGGCGAACACTGAAGCTTTCTTT. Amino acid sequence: CASSSDGANTEAFF.

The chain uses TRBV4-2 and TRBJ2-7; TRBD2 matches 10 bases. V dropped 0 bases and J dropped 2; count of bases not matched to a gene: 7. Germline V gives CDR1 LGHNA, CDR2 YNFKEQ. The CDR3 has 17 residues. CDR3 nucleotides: TGTGCCAGCAGCCAAGATTACCGGCTAGCGGGGGCCTACGAGCAGTACTTC. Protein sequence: CASSQDYRLAGAYEQYF.

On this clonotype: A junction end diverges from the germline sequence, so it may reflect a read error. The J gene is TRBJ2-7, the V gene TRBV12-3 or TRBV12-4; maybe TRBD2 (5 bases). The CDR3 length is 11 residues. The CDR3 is CASRGGPALDF. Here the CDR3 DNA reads TGTGCCAGCCGCGGCGGGCCCGCCCTTGACTTC.

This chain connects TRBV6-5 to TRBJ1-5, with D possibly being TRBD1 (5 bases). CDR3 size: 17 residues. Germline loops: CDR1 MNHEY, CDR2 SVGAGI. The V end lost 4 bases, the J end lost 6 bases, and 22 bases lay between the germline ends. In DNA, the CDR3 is TGTGCCAGCAGTTTATCTCCTCAGGGTCCGTCCGCTCAGCCCCAGCATTTT. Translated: CASSLSPQGPSAQPQHF.

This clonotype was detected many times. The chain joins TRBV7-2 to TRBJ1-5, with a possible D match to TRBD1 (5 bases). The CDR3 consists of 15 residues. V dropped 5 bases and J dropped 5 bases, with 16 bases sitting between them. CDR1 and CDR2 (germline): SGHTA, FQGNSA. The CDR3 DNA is TGTGCCAGCAGCCCCCGACAGTTTGCGGATCAGCCCCAGCATTTT. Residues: CASSPRQFADQPQHF.

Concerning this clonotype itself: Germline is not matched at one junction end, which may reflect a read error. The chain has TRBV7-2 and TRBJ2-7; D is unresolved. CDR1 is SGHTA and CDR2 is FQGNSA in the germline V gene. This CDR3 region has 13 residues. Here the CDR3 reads CASSRAPSNEQYF. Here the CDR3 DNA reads TGTGCCAGCAGCCGCGCCCCCTCCAACGAGCAGTACTTC.

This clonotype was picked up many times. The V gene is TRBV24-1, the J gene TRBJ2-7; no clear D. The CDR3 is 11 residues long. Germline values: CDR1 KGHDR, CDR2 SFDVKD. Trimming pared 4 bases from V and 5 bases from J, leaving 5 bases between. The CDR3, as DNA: TGTGCCACCAGTGAAAGAAACGAGCAGTACTTC. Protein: CATSERNEQYF.

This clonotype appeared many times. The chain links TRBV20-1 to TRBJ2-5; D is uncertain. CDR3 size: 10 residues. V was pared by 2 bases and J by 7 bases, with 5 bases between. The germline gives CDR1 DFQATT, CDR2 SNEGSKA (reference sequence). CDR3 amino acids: CSARMRTQYF. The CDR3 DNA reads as TGCAGTGCTAGAATGAGGACCCAGTACTTC.

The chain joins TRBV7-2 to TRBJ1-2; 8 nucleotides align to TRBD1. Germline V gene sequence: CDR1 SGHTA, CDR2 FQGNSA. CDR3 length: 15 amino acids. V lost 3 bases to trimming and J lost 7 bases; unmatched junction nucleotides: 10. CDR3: CASSLLISDRGGYTF. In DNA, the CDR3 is TGTGCCAGCAGCTTGTTAATCTCCGACAGGGGTGGCTACACCTTC.

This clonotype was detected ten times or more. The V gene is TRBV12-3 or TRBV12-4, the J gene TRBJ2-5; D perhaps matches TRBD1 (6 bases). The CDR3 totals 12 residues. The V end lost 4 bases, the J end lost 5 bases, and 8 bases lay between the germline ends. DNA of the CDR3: TGTGCCAGCAGTTACGACAGGGAGACCCAGTACTTC. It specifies CASSYDRETQYF.

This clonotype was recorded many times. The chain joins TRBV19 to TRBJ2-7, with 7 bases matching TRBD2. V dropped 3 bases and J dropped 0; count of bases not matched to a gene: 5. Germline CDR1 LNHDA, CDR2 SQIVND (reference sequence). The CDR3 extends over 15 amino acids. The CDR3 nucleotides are TGTGCCAGTAGTATTCCAGGCGGGAGCTCCTACGAGCAGTACTTC. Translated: CASSIPGGSSYEQYF.

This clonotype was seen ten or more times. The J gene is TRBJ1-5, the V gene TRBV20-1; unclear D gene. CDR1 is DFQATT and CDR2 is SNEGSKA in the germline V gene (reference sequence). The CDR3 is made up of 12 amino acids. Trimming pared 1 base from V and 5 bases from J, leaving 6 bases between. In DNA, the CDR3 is TGCAGTGCTAGAGCAGGAGATCAGCCCCAGCATTTT. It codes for CSARAGDQPQHF.